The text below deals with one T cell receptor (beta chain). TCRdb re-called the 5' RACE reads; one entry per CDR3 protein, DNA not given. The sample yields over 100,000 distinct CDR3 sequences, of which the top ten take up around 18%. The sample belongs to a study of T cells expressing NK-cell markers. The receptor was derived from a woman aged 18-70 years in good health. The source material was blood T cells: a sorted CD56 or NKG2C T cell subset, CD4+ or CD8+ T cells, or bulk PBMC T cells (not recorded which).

The CDR3 loop reads CASMGTGVEKLFF. The rearrangement joins TRBV7-2 to TRBJ1-4; TCRdb selects TRBD1, and the lack of DNA leaves this call unchecked. This CDR3 spans 13 amino acids. The germline CDR1 and CDR2 sequences are SGHTA and FQGNSA.